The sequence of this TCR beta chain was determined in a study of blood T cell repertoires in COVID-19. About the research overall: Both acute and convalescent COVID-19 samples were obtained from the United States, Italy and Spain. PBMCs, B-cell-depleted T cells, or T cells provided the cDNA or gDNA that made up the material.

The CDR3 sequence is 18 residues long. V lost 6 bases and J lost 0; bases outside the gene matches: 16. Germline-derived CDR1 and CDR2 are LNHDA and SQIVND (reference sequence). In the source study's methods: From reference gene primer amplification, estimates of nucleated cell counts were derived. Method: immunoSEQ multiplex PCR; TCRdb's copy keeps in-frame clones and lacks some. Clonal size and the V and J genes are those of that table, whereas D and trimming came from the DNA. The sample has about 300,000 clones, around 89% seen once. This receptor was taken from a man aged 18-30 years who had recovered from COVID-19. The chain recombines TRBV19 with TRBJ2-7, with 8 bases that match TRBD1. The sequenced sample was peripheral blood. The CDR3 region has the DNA TGTGCCAGTAGCCTACAGAAAGGGGACAGGACATTCTCCTACGAGCAGTACTTC. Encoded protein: CASSLQKGDRTFSYEQYF.